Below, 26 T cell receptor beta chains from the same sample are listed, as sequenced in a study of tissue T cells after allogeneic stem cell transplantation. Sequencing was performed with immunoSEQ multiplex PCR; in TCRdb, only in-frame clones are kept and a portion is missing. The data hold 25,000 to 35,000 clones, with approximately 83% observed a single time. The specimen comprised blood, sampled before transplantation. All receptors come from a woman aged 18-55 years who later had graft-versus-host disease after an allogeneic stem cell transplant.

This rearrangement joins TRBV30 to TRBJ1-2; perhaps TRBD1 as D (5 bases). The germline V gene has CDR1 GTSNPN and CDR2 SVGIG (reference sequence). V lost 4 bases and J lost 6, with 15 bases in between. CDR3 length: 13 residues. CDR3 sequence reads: CAWKGEGQHGYTF. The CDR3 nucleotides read TGTGCCTGGAAAGGGGAGGGGCAGCATGGCTACACCTTC.

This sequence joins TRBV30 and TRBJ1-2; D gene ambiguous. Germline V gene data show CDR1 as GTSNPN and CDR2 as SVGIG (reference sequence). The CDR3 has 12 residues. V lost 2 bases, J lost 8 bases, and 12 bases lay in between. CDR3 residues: CAWSMALGGYTF. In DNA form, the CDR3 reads TGTGCCTGGAGTATGGCCTTGGGAGGCTACACCTTC.

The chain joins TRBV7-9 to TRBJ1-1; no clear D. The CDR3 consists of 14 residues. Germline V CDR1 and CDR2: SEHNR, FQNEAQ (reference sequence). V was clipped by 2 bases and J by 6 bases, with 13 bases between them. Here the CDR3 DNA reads TGTGCCAGCAGCTTAAACGGTGCTTTCGCTGAAGCTTTCTTT. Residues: CASSLNGAFAEAFF.

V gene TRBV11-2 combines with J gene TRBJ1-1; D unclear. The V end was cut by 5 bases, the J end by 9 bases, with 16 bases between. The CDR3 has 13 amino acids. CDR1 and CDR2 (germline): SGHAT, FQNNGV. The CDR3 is CASSPNSPTKAFF. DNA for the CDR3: TGTGCCAGCAGCCCTAACAGTCCGACAAAAGCTTTCTTT.

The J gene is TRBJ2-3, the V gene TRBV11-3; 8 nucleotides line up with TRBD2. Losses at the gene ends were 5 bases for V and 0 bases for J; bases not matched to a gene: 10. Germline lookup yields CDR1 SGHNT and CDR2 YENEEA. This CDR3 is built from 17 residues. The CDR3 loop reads CASSPGLTSGSTDTQYF. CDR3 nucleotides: TGTGCCAGCAGCCCGGGGTTAACTAGCGGAAGCACAGATACGCAGTATTTT.

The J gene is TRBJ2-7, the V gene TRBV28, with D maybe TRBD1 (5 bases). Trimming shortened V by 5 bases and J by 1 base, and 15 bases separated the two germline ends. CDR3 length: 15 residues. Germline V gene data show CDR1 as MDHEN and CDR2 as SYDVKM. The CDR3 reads CASSPWQGESYEQYF. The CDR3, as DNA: TGTGCCAGCAGTCCGTGGCAGGGTGAGTCCTACGAGCAGTACTTC.

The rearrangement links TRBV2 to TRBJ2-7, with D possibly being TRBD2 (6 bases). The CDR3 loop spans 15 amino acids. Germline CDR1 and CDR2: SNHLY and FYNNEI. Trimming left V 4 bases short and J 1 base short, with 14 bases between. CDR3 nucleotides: TGTGCCAGCAGTGGAGTTAGCGGACTATCCTACGAGCAGTACTTC. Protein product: CASSGVSGLSYEQYF.

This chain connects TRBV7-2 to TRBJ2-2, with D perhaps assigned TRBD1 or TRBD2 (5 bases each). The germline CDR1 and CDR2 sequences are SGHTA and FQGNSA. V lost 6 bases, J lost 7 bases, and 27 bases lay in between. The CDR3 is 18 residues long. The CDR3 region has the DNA TGTGCCAGCAGTTCAGTTGGGGGAAAGGGTGACTTCGGCGGGGAGCTGTTTTTT. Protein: CASSSVGGKGDFGGELFF.

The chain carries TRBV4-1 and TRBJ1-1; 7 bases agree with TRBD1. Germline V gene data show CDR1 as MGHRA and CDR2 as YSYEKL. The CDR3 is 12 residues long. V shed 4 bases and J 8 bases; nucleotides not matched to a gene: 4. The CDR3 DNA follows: TGCGCCAGCAGCCCGGGACAGCTAGAAGCTTTCTTT. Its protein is CASSPGQLEAFF.

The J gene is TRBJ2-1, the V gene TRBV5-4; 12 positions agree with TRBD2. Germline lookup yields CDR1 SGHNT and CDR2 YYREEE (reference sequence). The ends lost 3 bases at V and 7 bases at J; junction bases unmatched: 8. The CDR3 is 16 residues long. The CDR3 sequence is CASSSPGTSGFNEQFF. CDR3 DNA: TGTGCCAGCAGCTCCCCCGGGACTAGCGGGTTTAATGAGCAGTTCTTC.

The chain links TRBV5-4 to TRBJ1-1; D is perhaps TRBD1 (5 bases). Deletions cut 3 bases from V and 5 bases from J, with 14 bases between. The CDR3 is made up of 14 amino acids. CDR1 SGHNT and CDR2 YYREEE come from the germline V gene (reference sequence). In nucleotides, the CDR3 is TGTGCCAGCAGCTCGGGGGGGAGGGAGACTGAAGCTTTCTTT. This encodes CASSSGGRETEAFF.

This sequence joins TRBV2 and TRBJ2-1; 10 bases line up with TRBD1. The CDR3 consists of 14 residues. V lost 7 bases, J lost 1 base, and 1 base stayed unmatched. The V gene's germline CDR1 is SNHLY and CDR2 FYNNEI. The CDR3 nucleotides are TGTGCCAGCAAGGACAGGGGGTCCTACAATGAGCAGTTCTTC. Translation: CASKDRGSYNEQFF.

The CDR3 loop is CASNSRAGLEQFF. CDR3 coding DNA: TGTGCCAGCAACTCTCGGGCAGGGCTTGAGCAGTTCTTC. The chain has TRBV7-2 and TRBJ2-1; the D gene is possibly TRBD1 (5 bases). The CDR3 is 13 amino acids. Germline lookup yields CDR1 SGHTA and CDR2 FQGNSA. The V and J ends lost 7 bases and 9 bases respectively, with 16 bases between them.

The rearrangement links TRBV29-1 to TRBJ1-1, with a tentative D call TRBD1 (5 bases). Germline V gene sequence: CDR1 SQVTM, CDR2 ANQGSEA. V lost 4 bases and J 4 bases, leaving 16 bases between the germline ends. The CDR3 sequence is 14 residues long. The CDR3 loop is CSVVTQKRGTEAFF. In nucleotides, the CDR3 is TGCAGCGTTGTGACTCAAAAAAGGGGCACTGAAGCTTTCTTT.

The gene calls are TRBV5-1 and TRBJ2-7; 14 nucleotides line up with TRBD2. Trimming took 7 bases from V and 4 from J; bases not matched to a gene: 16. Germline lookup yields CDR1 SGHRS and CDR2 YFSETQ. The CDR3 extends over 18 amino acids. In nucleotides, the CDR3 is TGCGCCAGCCGGGGGGGACCCGGGACTAGCGGGGGCCTGTACGAGCAGTACTTC. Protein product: CASRGGPGTSGGLYEQYF.

The CDR3 loop is CASSLRPNIDIQYF. The CDR3 DNA reads TGTGCCAGCAGTTTAAGGCCCAACATCGACATTCAGTACTTC. The J gene is TRBJ2-4, the V gene TRBV27; D not resolved. With 2 bases removed from V and 8 bases from J, the gap between germline ends came to 13 bases. Germline V gene data show CDR1 as MNHEY and CDR2 as SMNVEV (reference sequence). The CDR3 covers 14 residues.

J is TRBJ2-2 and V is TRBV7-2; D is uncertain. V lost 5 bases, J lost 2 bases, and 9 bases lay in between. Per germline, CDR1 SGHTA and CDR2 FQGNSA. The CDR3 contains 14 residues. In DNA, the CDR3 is TGTGCCAGCAGCCCATGGGGTAACACCGGGGAGCTGTTTTTT. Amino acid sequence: CASSPWGNTGELFF.

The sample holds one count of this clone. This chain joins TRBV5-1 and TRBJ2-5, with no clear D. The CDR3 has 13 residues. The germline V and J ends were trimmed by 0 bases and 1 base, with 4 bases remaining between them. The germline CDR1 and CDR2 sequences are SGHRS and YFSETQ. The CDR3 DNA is TGCGCCAGCAGCTTGGGTCCCCAAGAGACCCAGTACTTC. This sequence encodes CASSLGPQETQYF.

The CDR3 reads CASQGRVNSPLHF. As DNA, the CDR3 is TGTGCCAGCCAAGGACGGGTAAATTCACCCCTCCACTTT. V and J are TRBV12-3 or TRBV12-4 and TRBJ1-6; D is unresolved. The V end was cut by 8 bases, the J end by 7 bases, with 12 bases between. The CDR3 consists of 13 residues.

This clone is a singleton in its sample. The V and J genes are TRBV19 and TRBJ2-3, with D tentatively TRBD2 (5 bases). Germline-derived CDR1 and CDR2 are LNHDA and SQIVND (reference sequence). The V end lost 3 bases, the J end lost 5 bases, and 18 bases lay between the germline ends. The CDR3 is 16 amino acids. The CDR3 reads CASSMIVPGSGDTQYF. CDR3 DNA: TGTGCCAGTAGTATGATAGTCCCGGGAAGCGGAGATACGCAGTATTTT.

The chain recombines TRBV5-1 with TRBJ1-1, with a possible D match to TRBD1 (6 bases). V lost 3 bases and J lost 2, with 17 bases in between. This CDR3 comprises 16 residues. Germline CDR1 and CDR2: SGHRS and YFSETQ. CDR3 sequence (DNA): TGCGCCAGCAGCTCCTACCAATCGGGGGCAAACACTGAAGCTTTCTTT. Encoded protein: CASSSYQSGANTEAFF. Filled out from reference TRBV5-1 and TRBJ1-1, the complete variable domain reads KAGVTQTPRYLIKTRGQQVTLSCSPISGHRSVSWYQQTPGQGLQFLFEYFSETQRNKGNFPGRFSGRQFSNSRSEMNVSTLELGDSALYLCASSSYQSGANTEAFFGQGTRLTVV.

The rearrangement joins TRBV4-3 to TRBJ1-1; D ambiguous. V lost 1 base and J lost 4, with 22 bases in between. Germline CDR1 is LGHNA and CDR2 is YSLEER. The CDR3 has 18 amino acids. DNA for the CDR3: TGCGCCAGCAGCCAAGCAGAGAACAGCCCCCTAGGACGCACTGAAGCTTTCTTT. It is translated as CASSQAENSPLGRTEAFF.

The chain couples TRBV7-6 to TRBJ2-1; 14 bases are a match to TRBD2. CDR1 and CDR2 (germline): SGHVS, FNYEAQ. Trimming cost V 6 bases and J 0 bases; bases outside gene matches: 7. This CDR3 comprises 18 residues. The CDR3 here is CASSSGLAGGLSYNEQFF. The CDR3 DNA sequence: TGTGCCAGCAGTTCCGGACTAGCGGGAGGCCTCTCCTACAATGAGCAGTTCTTC. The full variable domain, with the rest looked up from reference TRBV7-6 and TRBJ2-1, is GAGVSQSPRYKVTKRGQDVALRCDPISGHVSLYWYRQALGQGPEFLTYFNYEAQQDKSGLPNDRFSAERPEGSISTLTIQRTEQRDSAMYRCASSSGLAGGLSYNEQFFGPGTRLTVL.

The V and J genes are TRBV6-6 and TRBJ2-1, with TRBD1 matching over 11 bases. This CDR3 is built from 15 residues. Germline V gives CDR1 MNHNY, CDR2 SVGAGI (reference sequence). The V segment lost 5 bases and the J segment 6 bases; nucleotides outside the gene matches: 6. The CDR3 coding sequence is TGTGCCAGCAGTCCCGGGACAGGGGGGGGCAATGAGCAGTTCTTC. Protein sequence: CASSPGTGGGNEQFF.

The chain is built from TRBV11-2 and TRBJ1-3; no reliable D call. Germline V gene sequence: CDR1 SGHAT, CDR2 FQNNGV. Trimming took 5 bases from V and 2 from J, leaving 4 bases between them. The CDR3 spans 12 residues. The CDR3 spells CASSPTGNTIYF. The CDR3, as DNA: TGTGCCAGCAGCCCGACTGGAAACACCATATATTTT.

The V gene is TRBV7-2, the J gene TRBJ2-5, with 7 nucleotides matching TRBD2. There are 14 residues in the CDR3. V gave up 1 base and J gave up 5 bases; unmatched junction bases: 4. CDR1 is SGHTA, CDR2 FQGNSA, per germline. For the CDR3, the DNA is TGTGCCAGCAGCTTAGGGGGAGGGGTGGAGACCCAGTACTTC. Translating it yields CASSLGGGVETQYF.